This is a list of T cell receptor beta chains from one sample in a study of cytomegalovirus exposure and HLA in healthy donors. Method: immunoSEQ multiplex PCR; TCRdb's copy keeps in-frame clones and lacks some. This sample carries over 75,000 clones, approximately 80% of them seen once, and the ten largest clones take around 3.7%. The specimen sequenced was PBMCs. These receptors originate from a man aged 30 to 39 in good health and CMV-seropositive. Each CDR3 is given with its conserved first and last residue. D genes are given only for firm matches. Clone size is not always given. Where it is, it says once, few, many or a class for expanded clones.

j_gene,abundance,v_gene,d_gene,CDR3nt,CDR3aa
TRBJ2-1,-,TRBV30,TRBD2,TGTGCCTGGAGTTTTCCGGGACTAGCGGTCCCTGGGGGCTACAATGAGCAGTTCTTC,CAWSFPGLAVPGGYNEQFF
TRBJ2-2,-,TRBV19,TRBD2,TGTGCCAGTACAGTGGGAGGGACTAACACCGGGGAGCTGTTTTTT,CASTVGGTNTGELFF
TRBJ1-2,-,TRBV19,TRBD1,TGTGCCACCTCCTTGGGTGCAGGGGGCGGCTACACCTTC,CATSLGAGGGYTF
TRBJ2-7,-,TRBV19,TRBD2,TGTGCCAGTAGTTTCAGCGGGAGGGTTCAGTACGAGCAGTACTTC,CASSFSGRVQYEQYF
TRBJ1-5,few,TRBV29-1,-,TGCAGCGTTGGCCGGAGGCCGAATAGCAATCAGCCCCAGCATTTT,CSVGRRPNSNQPQHF
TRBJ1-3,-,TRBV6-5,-,TGTGCCAGCAGTACAGGACAGTCCTCTGGAAACACCATATATTTT,CASSTGQSSGNTIYF
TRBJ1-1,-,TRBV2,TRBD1,TGTGCCAGCAGTGCGGACAGGGGCACTGAAGCTTTCTTT,CASSADRGTEAFF
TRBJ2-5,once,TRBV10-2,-,TGCGCCAGCACCCTTGGGGCTCAAGAGACCCAGTACTTC,CASTLGAQETQYF
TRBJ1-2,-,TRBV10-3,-,TGTGCCATCAGTGAGTCGAGGACAGAAAACTATGGCTACACCTTC,CAISESRTENYGYTF
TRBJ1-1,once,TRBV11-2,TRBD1,TGTGCCAGCAGCACAGGGGGGGCAGGCTTGAACACTGAAGCTTTCTTT,CASSTGGAGLNTEAFF
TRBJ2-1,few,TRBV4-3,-,TGCGCCAGCAGCTTCCGACTTGCAGATGAGCAGTTCTTC,CASSFRLADEQFF
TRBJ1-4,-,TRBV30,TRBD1,TGTGCCTGGAGTGTTTCAGGGGGCGGATTTGAAAAACTGTTTTTT,CAWSVSGGGFEKLFF
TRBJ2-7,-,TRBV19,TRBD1,TGTGCCAGTGCTAATTCCGGGACAGTTTCCTACGAGCAGTACTTC,CASANSGTVSYEQYF
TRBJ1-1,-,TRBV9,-,TGTGCCAGCACCGGGGGGGGCTCTATGAACACTGAAGCTTTCTTT,CASTGGGSMNTEAFF
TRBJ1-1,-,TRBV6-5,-,TGTGCCAGCAGTTATTCAGGGGACGGCACTGAAGCTTTCTTT,CASSYSGDGTEAFF
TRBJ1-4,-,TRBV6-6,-,TGTGCCGCCGGGGTGGGCAAGGAAAAACTGTTTTTT,CAAGVGKEKLFF
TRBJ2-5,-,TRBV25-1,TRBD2,TGTGCCAGCAGTGGCGGGAGTCGGGAGACCCAGTACTTC,CASSGGSRETQYF
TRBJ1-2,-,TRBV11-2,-,TGTGCCAGCAGCCCGGGGATAGGCTATGGCTACACCTTC,CASSPGIGYGYTF
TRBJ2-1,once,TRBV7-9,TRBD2,TGTGCCAGCAGCTTAGTAAGTTCGCCTAGCGGGAGGGCCTACAATGAGCAGTTCTTC,CASSLVSSPSGRAYNEQFF
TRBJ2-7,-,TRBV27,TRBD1,TGTGCCAGCAGTCCGATTTCGACAGGGCATAACGCTTACGAGCAGTACTTC,CASSPISTGHNAYEQYF
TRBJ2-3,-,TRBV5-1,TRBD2,TGCGCCAGCAGCCAGAGACTAGCGGGGAGCACAGATACGCAGTATTTT,CASSQRLAGSTDTQYF
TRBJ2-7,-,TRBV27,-,TGTGCCAGTTCGCTCAGGGGCGAGCAGTACTTC,CASSLRGEQYF